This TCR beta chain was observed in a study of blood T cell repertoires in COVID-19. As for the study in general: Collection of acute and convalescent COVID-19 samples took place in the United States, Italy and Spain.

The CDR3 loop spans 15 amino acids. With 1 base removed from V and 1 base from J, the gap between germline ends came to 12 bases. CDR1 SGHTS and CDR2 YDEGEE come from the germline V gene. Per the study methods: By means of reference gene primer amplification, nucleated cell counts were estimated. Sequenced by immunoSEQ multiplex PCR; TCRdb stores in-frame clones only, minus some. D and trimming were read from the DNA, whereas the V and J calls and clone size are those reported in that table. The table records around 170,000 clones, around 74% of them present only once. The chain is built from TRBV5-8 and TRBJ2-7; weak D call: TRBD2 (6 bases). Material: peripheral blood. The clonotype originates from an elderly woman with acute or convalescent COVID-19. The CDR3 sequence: CASSLYGGPSYEQYF. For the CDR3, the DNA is TGTGCCAGCAGCTTGTACGGGGGACCTTCCTACGAGCAGTACTTC.